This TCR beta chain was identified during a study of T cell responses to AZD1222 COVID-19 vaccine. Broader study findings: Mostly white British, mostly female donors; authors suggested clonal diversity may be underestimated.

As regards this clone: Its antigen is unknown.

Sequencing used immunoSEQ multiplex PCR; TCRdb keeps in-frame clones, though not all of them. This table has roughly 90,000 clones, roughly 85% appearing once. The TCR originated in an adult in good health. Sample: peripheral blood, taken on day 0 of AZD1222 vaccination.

The DNA of the CDR3 is TGTGCCAGCAGCCGAGACAGGAGCCCAAATCAGCCCCAGCATTTT. Protein: CASSRDRSPNQPQHF. The J gene is TRBJ1-5, the V gene TRBV3-1 (or the pseudogene TRBV3-2), with a tentative D call TRBD1 (6 bases). Germline-derived CDR1 and CDR2 are LGHDT and YNNKEL (reference sequence). With 4 bases removed from V and 4 bases from J, the gap between germline ends came to 14 bases. The CDR3 is 15 amino acids.